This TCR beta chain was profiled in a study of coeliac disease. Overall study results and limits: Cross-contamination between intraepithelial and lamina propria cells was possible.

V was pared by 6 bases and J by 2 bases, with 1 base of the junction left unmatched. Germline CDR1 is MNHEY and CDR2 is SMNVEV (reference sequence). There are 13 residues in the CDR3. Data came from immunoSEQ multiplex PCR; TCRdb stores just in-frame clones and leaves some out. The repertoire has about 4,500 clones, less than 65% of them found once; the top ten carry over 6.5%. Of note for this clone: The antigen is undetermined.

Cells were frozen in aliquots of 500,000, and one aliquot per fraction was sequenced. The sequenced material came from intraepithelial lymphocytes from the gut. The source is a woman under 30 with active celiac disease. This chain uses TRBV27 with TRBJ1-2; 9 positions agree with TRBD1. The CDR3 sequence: CASRGTGNYGYTF. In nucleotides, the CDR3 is TGTGCCAGCAGGGGGACAGGGAACTATGGCTACACCTTC.